This T cell receptor (beta chain) was sequenced in a study of T cell responses to AZD1222 COVID-19 vaccine. Study at large: Analysis merged second doses at about 4 or about 12 weeks.

To note about this clone: Its antigen is unknown.

General observations from the study: Donor demographics were predominantly white British with a female majority; clonal diversity may be underestimated. The study reported that nearly half of spike-specific TCRs target unmutated variant regions.

Profiled with immunoSEQ multiplex PCR; TCRdb holds only in-frame clones, not every one. The repertoire has under 150,000 clones, approximately 88% of them found once; the top ten carry 25% to 30%. Germline V gene data show CDR1 as SEHNR and CDR2 as FQNEAQ (reference sequence). V shed 5 bases and J shed 10 bases, with 15 bases lying between them. CDR3 length: 14 residues. Sample: peripheral blood, taken on day 0 of AZD1222 vaccination. The receptor comes from an adult in good health. The genes are TRBV7-9 and TRBJ1-6, with D maybe TRBD1 (5 bases). The CDR3 DNA follows: TGTGCCAGCAGCCCGGGACGGAATGAATCACCCCTCCACTTT. As protein: CASSPGRNESPLHF.